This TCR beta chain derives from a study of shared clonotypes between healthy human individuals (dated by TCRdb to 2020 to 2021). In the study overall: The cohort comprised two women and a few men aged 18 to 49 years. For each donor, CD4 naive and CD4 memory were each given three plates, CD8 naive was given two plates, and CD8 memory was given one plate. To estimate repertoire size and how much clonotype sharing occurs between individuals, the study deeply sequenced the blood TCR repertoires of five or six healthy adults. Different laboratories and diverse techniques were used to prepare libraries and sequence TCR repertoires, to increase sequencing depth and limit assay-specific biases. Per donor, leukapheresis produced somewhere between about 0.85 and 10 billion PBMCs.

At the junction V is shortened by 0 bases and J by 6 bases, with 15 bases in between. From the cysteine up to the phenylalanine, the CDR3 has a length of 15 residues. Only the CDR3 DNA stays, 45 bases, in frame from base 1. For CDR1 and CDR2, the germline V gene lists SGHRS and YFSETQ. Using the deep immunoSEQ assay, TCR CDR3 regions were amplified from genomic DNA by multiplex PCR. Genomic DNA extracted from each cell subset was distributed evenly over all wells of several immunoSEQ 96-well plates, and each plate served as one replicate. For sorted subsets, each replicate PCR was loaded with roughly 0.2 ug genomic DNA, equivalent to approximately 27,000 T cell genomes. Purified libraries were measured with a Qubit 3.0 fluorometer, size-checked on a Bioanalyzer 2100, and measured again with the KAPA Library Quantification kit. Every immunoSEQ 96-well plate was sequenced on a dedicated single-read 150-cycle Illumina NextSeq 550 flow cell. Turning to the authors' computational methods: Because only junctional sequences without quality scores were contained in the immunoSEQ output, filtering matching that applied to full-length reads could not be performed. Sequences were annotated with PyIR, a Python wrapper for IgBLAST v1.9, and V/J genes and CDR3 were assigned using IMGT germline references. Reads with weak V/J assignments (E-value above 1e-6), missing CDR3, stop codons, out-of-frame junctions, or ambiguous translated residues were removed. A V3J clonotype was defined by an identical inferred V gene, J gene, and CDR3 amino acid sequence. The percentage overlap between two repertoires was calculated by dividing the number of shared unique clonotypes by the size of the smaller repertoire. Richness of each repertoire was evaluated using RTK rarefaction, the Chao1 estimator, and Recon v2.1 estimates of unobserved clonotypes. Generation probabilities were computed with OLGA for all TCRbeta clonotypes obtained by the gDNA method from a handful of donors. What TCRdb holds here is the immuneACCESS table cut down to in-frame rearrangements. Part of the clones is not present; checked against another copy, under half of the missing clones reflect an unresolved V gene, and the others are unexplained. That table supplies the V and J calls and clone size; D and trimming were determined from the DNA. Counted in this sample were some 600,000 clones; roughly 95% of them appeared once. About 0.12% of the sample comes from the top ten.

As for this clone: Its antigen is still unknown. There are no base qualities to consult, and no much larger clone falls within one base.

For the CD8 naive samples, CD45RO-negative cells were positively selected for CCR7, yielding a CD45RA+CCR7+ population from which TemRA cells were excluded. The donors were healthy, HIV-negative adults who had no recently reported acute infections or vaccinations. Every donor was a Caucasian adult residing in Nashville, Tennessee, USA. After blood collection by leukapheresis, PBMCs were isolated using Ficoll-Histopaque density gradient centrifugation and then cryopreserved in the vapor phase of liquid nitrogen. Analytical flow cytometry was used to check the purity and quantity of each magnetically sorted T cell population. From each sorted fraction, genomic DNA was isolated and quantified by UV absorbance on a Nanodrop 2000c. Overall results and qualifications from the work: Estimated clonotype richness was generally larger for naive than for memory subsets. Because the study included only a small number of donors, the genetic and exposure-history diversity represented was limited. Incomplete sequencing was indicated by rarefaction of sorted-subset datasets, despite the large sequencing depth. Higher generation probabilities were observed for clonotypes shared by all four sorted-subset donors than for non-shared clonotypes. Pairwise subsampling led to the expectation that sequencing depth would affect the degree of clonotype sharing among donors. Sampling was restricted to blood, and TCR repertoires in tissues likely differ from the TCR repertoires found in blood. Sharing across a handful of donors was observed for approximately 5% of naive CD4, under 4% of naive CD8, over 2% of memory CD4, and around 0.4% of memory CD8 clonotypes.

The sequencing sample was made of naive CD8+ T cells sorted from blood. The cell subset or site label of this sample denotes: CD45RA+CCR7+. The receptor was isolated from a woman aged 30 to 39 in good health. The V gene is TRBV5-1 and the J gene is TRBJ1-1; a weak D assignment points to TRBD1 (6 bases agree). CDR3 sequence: CASSLASGEHAEAFF. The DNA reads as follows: TGCGCCAGCAGCTTGGCCTCAGGGGAACACGCTGAAGCTTTCTTT. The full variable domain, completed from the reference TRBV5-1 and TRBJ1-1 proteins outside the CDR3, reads KAGVTQTPRYLIKTRGQQVTLSCSPISGHRSVSWYQQTPGQGLQFLFEYFSETQRNKGNFPGRFSGRQFSNSRSEMNVSTLELGDSALYLCASSLASGEHAEAFFGQGTRLTVV.